This TCR beta chain was retrieved from a study of cytomegalovirus exposure and HLA in healthy donors (dated by TCRdb to 2016 to 2017). About the study as a whole: An earlier analysis of approximately 550 of the donors reported about 290 Gb of sequence data and 100 million to 140 million unique TCR beta sequences from 150 million to 200 million T cells. Using immunosequencing, the study profiled T cell repertoires from fewer than 700 subjects and related those repertoires to cytomegalovirus serostatus. The number of donors typed differed by locus, with roughly 620-630 for A, B, C, DRB1 and DQB1, about 500 for DQA1, approximately 570 for DPA1, and roughly 450 for DPB1. Every repertoire in the discovery cohort had been generated on one and the same sequencing platform. HLA typing included class I and class II loci at four-digit resolution. To decide whether each TCR beta V gene segment behaved as functional or pseudogenic, an earlier analysis of several hundred of the donors relied on high-throughput TCR beta sequencing. To study patterns of TCR occurrence, a later analysis re-analyzed previously published TCR beta repertoires from more than 550 donors and added high-resolution HLA genotyping. Alongside the repertoire data, information on donor age, sex, ethnicity and CMV serostatus was compiled. The study was designed to test whether signatures of past pathogen exposure could be identified by cataloging public T cell receptors. On average, roughly 250,000 unique TCR beta nucleotide sequences were sequenced per donor among roughly 430 genotyped donors of the cohort, with about 17% of those sequences being non-productive. To predict cytomegalovirus infection status, the study brought together high-throughput TCR immunosequencing, statistical association of individual TCRs with disease status, and machine learning. Around 320 gigabases of sequencing data and 70 million to 100 million unique TCR sequences were included in an early release covering roughly 600 HLA-typed donors. Of the roughly 390 genotyped donors, about 80% fell in the genetic ancestry cluster associated with self-reported Caucasian donors. A separate validation cohort of 100 to 150 different subjects was used in addition to the roughly 700-subject first cohort. Five DR-DQ haplotypes were treated as single units for association and clustering because of strong linkage in the cohort. In the later analysis, no new phenotypic data were used to find candidate immune exposures; instead, reliance was placed on TCR beta sequences and their occurrence across donors. A later genetic analysis took genome-wide SNP genotypes for about 55% of the 666 donors and used that subset as a discovery cohort. Overall study results and their limits: The cohort was sequenced for TCR beta chains only, and without alpha or paired-chain data the features that could be detected were limited. Because counts were too low, about 18 rarely observed V segments, including chromosome 9 orphons, were excluded from the earlier analysis of about 500 of the donors. The classifier was reported to diagnose cytomegalovirus status with high specificity and sensitivity in both the original cohort and the validation cohort. Correlated functional status among segregating V segments might reflect linkage disequilibrium, but an unknown experimental factor could not be ruled out. A further reported finding was that TCR beta sequences accurately predicted the HLA-A and HLA-B alleles for most subjects in the first cohort. An association between a missense DCLRE1C variant and V-gene and J-gene trimming of TCR beta chains was found in a later genetic analysis and replicated in an independent cohort. Compared with equally common non-associated chains, HLA-associated TCR beta chains in a later analysis were more clonally expanded and had lower generation probabilities. While some public TCRs were present in many individuals, most TCR sequences turned up only very rarely across donors. Most CMV-associated TCR beta chains appeared to be HLA-restricted in a later analysis, and the HLA associations seemed to be driven largely by CMV exposure. Because HLA typing was missing for some donors at each locus, association tests included only the typed subset. Assigning TCR associations to individual alleles was difficult when HLA alleles, especially DR and DQ, strongly co-occurred. A later genetic analysis reported fewer N-insertions in productive TCRs among donors in an Asian-associated ancestry cluster than the approximately 670-donor mean. Because the 87-base-pair reads could not distinguish some IMGT-functional V segments, including TRBV6-2 and TRBV6-3, those segments were excluded. In a later analysis, about 17,000 TCR beta sequences were associated with specific HLA alleles at a false discovery rate of 0.05. Presence/absence analyses assumed roughly uniform sequencing depth across donors, an assumption that may not hold. Broadly in line with IMGT annotations, most TCR beta V segments showed up in productive rearrangements about 90% or about 30% of the time in an earlier analysis of 587 of the donors. The authors suggested that the approach could potentially be generalized to other disease states and immunological phenotypes. Several of the top co-occurrence clusters appeared to be linked to parvovirus B19, influenza, CMV and Epstein-Barr virus, according to a later analysis. A later analysis found that TCR association rates varied across HLA loci, with DRB1 alleles showing the most associated TCRs and HLA-C alleles the fewest. A few of the identified cytomegalovirus-associated TCR beta chains were confirmed in vitro to be specific for cytomegalovirus antigens. The study listed 164 TCR beta chains as associated with cytomegalovirus. A cluster of highly shared sequence variants was judged likely to represent a technical artifact of the sequencing pipeline. The only immune exposure information available for the cohort was CMV serostatus.

The library was built by means of the immunoSEQ multiplex PCR assay. A mixture of 60 forward primers for TCR Vbeta segments and 13 reverse primers for TCR Jbeta segments was used in the multiplex PCR. A multiplex PCR assay on genomic DNA amplified the CDR3 region of rearranged TCR beta genes. The Illumina HiSeq System was used to sequence the amplified TCR beta libraries as 87-base-pair reads. Under the source paper's analysis protocol: In a later analysis, 80 million or so unique TCR beta chains were counted across the roughly 670 repertoires, and roughly 11 million of these chains were shared by at least two donors. To remove PCR and sequencing errors, raw reads were error-corrected and collapsed into unique sequences using a nearest-neighbor algorithm that merged closely related sequences. CDR3 sequences were aligned to IMGT reference sequences to assign V, D and J gene segments. For a sequence to be retained, at least a six-nucleotide match to both a V gene segment and a J gene segment was required. A rearrangement was called productive if the CDR3 had no stop codons and remained in frame with V and J, and every other rearrangement was called non-productive. Following IMGT convention, CDR3 was defined as the stretch from the second conserved V-encoded cysteine to the conserved J-encoded phenylalanine. In an earlier analysis of some 550 of the donors, sequences lacking an unambiguous match to a single V gene segment were excluded. An earlier analysis of several hundred of the donors called V segments functional above 56.7% productive rearrangements and segregating when the between-donor standard deviation exceeded 5%. A statistical classification framework was developed to diagnose cytomegalovirus status using the catalog of TCR beta chain sequences. In a later analysis, TCR nucleotide sequences were compared against IMGT/GENE-DB human TR gene sequences so that V and J genes could be assigned. The TCRdist pipeline was used in a later analysis to assign CDR3 sequences and most-parsimonious VDJ recombination scenarios. In a later analysis, each TCR beta chain was defined by its CDR3 amino acid sequence together with its V-gene family, and reads lacking a unique V-gene family were excluded. As a way to deal with suspected cross-contamination and a sequencing artifact, a later analysis dropped 450 to 600 nucleotide sequences that were highly shared and had low generation probability. In a later analysis, a clonal expansion index for each public chain was calculated from normalized within-repertoire ranks of inferred template counts. A later analysis computed generation probabilities with a VDJ recombination model fitted to out-of-frame rearrangements, and checked the results against IGoR. In a later analysis, TCR-TCR, TCR-HLA and TCR-CMV co-occurrence was scored with hypergeometric tests, and a repertoire-size bias correction was applied to TCR pairs. False discovery rates were estimated in a later analysis by permuting HLA or CMV assignments 20 times. In a later analysis, co-occurring TCRs were grouped using DBSCAN, with TCRdist sequence similarity added in when clustering inside HLA-allele-positive subsets. Repertoires with fewer than 30,000 or more than 120,000 public chains, plus five repertoires with anomalous nucleotide sharing, were excluded from co-occurrence clustering. TCRdb obtained this table from immuneACCESS and retained in-frame rearrangements with V and J assigned. These tables miss some clones; where compared with another copy, unresolved V genes account for less than half of the shortfall, and the remainder is unexplained. V, J and clone size were drawn from that table, and D and trimming were deduced from the DNA. The sample's own table lists 49,000 or so clones. The ten largest clones take up roughly a quarter of the sample.

The cohort was made up of several hundred healthy bone marrow donors. All cohort members were sampled while nominally healthy, although unrecorded immune exposures were likely present. The donor tested CMV seropositive and was one of the 289 seropositive cohort members. A peripheral blood sample was collected from each donor, and TCR beta sequencing was performed on peripheral blood mononuclear cells. The Qiagen DNeasy Blood Extraction Kit was used to extract genomic DNA from the blood cell samples. As regards this clone: Its antigen remains undetermined.

The CDR3 runs 15 residues from the cysteine to the phenylalanine. The CDR3 DNA has 45 bases and is translated from base 1. V lost 7 bases and J lost 2 bases, and the count of bases not matched to a germline gene is 10. CDR1 and CDR2 (MNHNS, SASEGT) derive from the germline V gene. Here the chain combines TRBV6-1 and TRBJ2-7; TRBD2 agrees with 8 junctional bases. Sample: PBMCs. This clonotype was obtained from a man between 35 and 55 years old in good health and CMV-seropositive. Read as DNA, the sequence is TGTGCCAGCACCAAGCGGGAGTGGGAAGCCTACGAGCAGTACTTC. This yields the protein CASTKREWEAYEQYF.